Sequencing of this TCR beta chain was carried out in a study of shared clonotypes between healthy human individuals (dated by TCRdb to between 2020 and 2021). Concerning the study at large: Two women and a few men aged 18 to 49 years were included in the cohort. For each donor, CD4 naive and CD4 memory were each run on three plates, CD8 naive on two plates, and CD8 memory on one plate. The study deeply sequenced blood TCR repertoires of several healthy adults to estimate repertoire size and the extent of clonotype sharing between individuals. To increase sequencing depth and limit assay-specific biases, different laboratories used diverse techniques to prepare libraries and sequence TCR repertoires. Between about 0.85 and 8.9 billion PBMCs per donor were obtained by leukapheresis. Findings and caveats that apply to the study as a whole: Clonotypes shared by all four sorted-subset donors showed higher generation probabilities than non-shared clonotypes. Across four donors, roughly 5.1% of naive CD4, around 3.3% of naive CD8, 2.3% of memory CD4, and 0.4% to 0.45% of memory CD8 clonotypes were shared. The genetic and exposure-history diversity represented was limited by the small number of donors. Naive subsets generally had larger estimated clonotype richness than memory subsets did. Based on pairwise subsampling, the degree of clonotype sharing among donors was expected to be affected by sequencing depth. Sampling was limited to blood, and TCR repertoires in tissue likely differ from TCR repertoires in blood. Even with the large sequencing depth, rarefaction of the sorted-subset datasets indicated that sequencing was incomplete.

The germline V gene yields SGDLS for CDR1 and YYNGEE for CDR2. V is cut by 4 bases and J by 4 bases, and the space between the germline ends is 13 bases. CDR3 length: 14 amino acids, cysteine to phenylalanine. Kept here is only the CDR3 DNA, which spans 42 bases and is read in frame from base 1. Comment on this clone: Its antigen is unknown. Base qualities are missing; no much larger clone stands one base away.

TCR CDR3 regions were amplified from genomic DNA by multiplex PCR using the deep immunoSEQ assay. Extracted genomic DNA from each cell subset was spread evenly across all wells of several immunoSEQ 96-well plates, with each plate serving as a replicate. Each replicate PCR for sorted subsets received approximately 220 ng genomic DNA, equal to around 32,000 T cell genomes. Purified libraries were quantified with a Qubit 3.0 fluorometer, sized on a Bioanalyzer 2100, and re-quantified with the KAPA Library Quantification kit. A separate single-read 150-cycle Illumina NextSeq 550 flow cell was used to sequence each immunoSEQ 96-well plate. On the study's bioinformatics: Because the immunoSEQ output included only junctional sequences and no quality scores, the filtering could not be the same as the filtering used for full-length reads. To assign V/J genes and CDR3, sequences were annotated using PyIR, a Python wrapper for IgBLAST v1.9, with IMGT germline references. Reads with weak V/J assignments (E-value above 1e-6), missing CDR3, stop codons, out-of-frame junctions, or ambiguous translated residues were removed. V3J clonotypes were defined as sequences sharing an identical inferred V gene, J gene, and CDR3 amino acid sequence. To compute the percentage overlap between repertoires, the number of shared unique clonotypes was divided by the size of the smaller repertoire. Richness of each repertoire was evaluated using RTK rarefaction, the Chao1 estimator, and Recon v2.1 estimates of unobserved clonotypes. Generation probabilities were computed with OLGA for all TCRbeta clonotypes obtained by the gDNA method from a handful of donors. The table was pulled from immuneACCESS by TCRdb, which kept in-frame rearrangements only. Such tables lose some clones; where checked, under half of the loss comes from unresolved V genes, and the rest has no known cause. V and J calls and clone size come straight from that table; D and trimming were deduced from the DNA. A total of over 1.5 million clones appear in this sample, 98% of them only once. The top ten hold 0.4% to 0.55% of the sample.

The donors were healthy, HIV-negative adults who had no recently reported acute infections or vaccinations. All donors were Caucasian adults living in Nashville, Tennessee, USA. CD4+ T cells were enriched by magnetic negative selection; naive cells were then positively selected on CD45RA, and the negative fraction formed the memory subset. Blood was collected by leukapheresis, and PBMCs were isolated by Ficoll-Histopaque density gradient centrifugation and then cryopreserved in liquid nitrogen vapor phase. Analytical flow cytometry was used to check the purity and quantity of every magnetically sorted T cell population. Genomic DNA was isolated from each sorted fraction and quantified by UV absorbance on a Nanodrop 2000c.

The sequence joins TRBV9 to TRBJ2-3; TRBD1 is a weak D gene call, 6 bases matching. What was sequenced was naive CD4+ T cells sorted from blood. The cell subset or site label of this sample denotes: CD45RA+ positively selected. The clonotype comes from a man younger than 45 in good health. The bases are TGTGCCAGCAGCTCCACAGGGATGTCAGATACGCAGTATTTT. Protein translation: CASSSTGMSDTQYF. The CDR3, completed at both ends by the reference TRBV9 and TRBJ2-3 genes, gives the full variable domain DSGVTQTPKHLITATGQRVTLRCSPRSGDLSVYWYQQSLDQGLQFLIQYYNGEERAKGNILERFSAQQFPDLHSELNLSSLELGDSALYFCASSSTGMSDTQYFGPGTRLTVL.